The sequence of this T cell receptor (beta chain) was determined in a study of T-cell memory formation after mild COVID-19. A single record per CDR3 protein comes from TCRdb applying MiXCR to the 5' RACE reads. The sample includes 92,000 or so distinct CDR3 sequences, less than 15% seen only once; the top ten take roughly two fifths. Of note for this clonotype: Its antigen remains unknown.

Germline CDR1 is MGHDK and CDR2 is SYGVNS. Trimming left V 5 bases short and J 6 bases short, with 10 bases between. This CDR3 comprises 13 residues. Points from the study as a whole: Clones that contracted clustered mainly in CM and EM if CD4+ and in EMRA if CD8+. Contracting clones from day 15 to 85 had balanced CD4/CD8; later expanders favoured CD4+.

Sequencing was carried out using PBMCs or a T cell subset sorted from them (not recorded which). This clonotype was obtained from a man aged 18 to 29 who had mild COVID-19 (a few samples of this study predate the infection). Cell type and time point are not known. The rearrangement uses TRBV25-1 and TRBJ2-2; D may be TRBD2 (6 bases). The DNA of the CDR3 is TGTGCCAGCAGTCGCCCGGGGGCCGGGGAGCTGTTTTTT. Its protein product is CASSRPGAGELFF. The whole variable domain, remainder taken from reference TRBV25-1 and TRBJ2-2, is EADIYQTPRYLVIGTGKKITLECSQTMGHDKMYWYQQDPGMELHLIHYSYGVNSTEKGDLSSESTVSRIRTEHFPLTLESARPSHTSQYLCASSRPGAGELFFGEGSRLTVL.